The entry below describes one TCR beta chain. This record belongs to a study of blood T cell repertoires in COVID-19. Study-wide background: There were acute and convalescent COVID-19 samples, and they came from the United States, Italy and Spain. The cDNA or gDNA used as material had been derived from T cells, B-cell-depleted T cells, or PBMCs.

In the authors' workflow: Reference gene primer amplification gave nucleated cell count estimates. Clones were read by immunoSEQ multiplex PCR, and TCRdb kept only the in-frame ones, dropping some. V and J calls plus clone size are reproduced from that table; the DNA served to infer D and trimming. The sample includes 90,000 to 130,000 clones, under 75% of them seen just once. The trim removed 4 bases at V and 4 bases at J, leaving 2 bases unmatched. This CDR3 is 14 amino acids long. Germline CDR1 and CDR2: SGHNT and YYREEE (reference sequence). The origin of this receptor is an older woman with acute or convalescent COVID-19. This sequence joins TRBV5-4 and TRBJ2-2, with 9 bases that match TRBD1. Sequencing was done on a sample of peripheral blood. The CDR3 loop reads CASSHRGLTGELFF. In DNA, the CDR3 is TGTGCCAGCAGCCACAGGGGGCTCACCGGGGAGCTGTTTTTT.